This passage covers 9 T cell receptor beta chains from one sample sequenced in a study of CD4 T cells in relation to SARS-CoV-2 and coronaviruses. Before the COVID-19 pandemic, during about 2011-2019, CD4+ T cells were taken from unexposed donors. Profiled with immunoSEQ multiplex PCR; TCRdb holds only in-frame clones, not every one. The sample comprises around 65,000 clones, approximately 87% of which are singletons, and about 1.6% rests with the top ten. The sequenced material came from memory CD4+ T cells from PBMCs. Receptors originate from a human donor in good health.

The CDR3 DNA sequence: TGCGCCAGCAGCTTGGGAGGGACTACCCAAGAGACCCAGTACTTC. Residues: CASSLGGTTQETQYF. The chain recombines TRBV5-1 with TRBJ2-5; TRBD2 agrees at 7 bases. Germline lookup yields CDR1 SGHRS and CDR2 YFSETQ. Unmatched junction bases numbered 3, after V lost 0 bases and J lost 1 base. This CDR3 is 15 amino acids long.

The chain couples TRBV29-1 to TRBJ2-7, with D perhaps matching TRBD1 (6 bases). V lost 6 bases and J 1 base, leaving 16 bases between the germline ends. The CDR3 spans 14 residues. Germline assignment: CDR1 SQVTM and CDR2 ANQGSEA. The CDR3 region has the DNA TGCAGCGTCCAGTCCTGGGACAAATCCTACGAGCAGTACTTC. Translation gives CSVQSWDKSYEQYF.

This chain uses TRBV25-1 with TRBJ1-2; no clear D. This CDR3 is 13 amino acids long. The germline V and J ends were trimmed by 3 bases and 4 bases, with 9 bases remaining between them. Germline V gives CDR1 MGHDK, CDR2 SYGVNS. The CDR3 sequence is CASSEAGPYGYTF. The CDR3 bases are TGTGCCAGCAGTGAGGCAGGACCCTATGGCTACACCTTC.

The chain has TRBV6-4 and TRBJ2-1; possible D gene TRBD1, 6 bases. From germline, CDR1 is MRHNA and CDR2 SNTAGT. The CDR3 sequence is 16 residues long. V dropped 7 bases and J dropped 10 bases, with 26 bases sitting between them. CDR3 residues: CASTPPPQKTGPEQFF. CDR3 in DNA: TGTGCCAGCACCCCGCCACCTCAAAAAACAGGGCCAGAGCAGTTCTTC.

The sample holds one count of this clone. The gene calls are TRBV10-1 and TRBJ2-5; 10 bases line up with TRBD1. This CDR3 is 18 amino acids long. V was pared by 7 bases and J by 2 bases, with 16 bases of the junction left unmatched. Germline V gene sequence: CDR1 WNHNN, CDR2 SYGVQD (reference sequence). The CDR3 region is CASTKKGGQGIEQETQYF. CDR3 coding DNA: TGCGCCAGCACTAAGAAAGGGGGACAGGGGATTGAGCAAGAGACCCAGTACTTC.

A note on this clone: Other nucleotide sequences from this sample produce the same CDR3. The V call is TRBV3-1 (or the pseudogene TRBV3-2), the J call TRBJ2-1; 8 bases are a match to TRBD2. Germline lookup yields CDR1 LGHDT and CDR2 YNNKEL (reference sequence). Trimming at V came to 4 bases and at J to 7 bases, leaving 6 bases not matched to a gene. The CDR3 runs to 14 residues. As DNA, the CDR3 is TGTGCCAGCAGCCGCGGGGGGTCGGGAAATGAGCAGTTCTTC. This codes for CASSRGGSGNEQFF.

This clone has more than one count but fewer than ten. The chain couples TRBV7-9 to TRBJ1-1; maybe TRBD1 (6 bases). V was shortened by 5 bases and J by 1 base, with 17 bases between the two germline ends. This CDR3 spans 16 amino acids. Germline V gene lookup returns CDR1 SEHNR and CDR2 FQNEAQ (reference sequence). In DNA, the CDR3 is TGTGCCAGCAGCCCCGGTAAGGGGGGCTGGAACACTGAAGCTTTCTTT. This encodes CASSPGKGGWNTEAFF.

The chain combines TRBV18 with TRBJ1-3; maybe TRBD1 (5 bases). The CDR3 is 17 amino acids. Trimming stripped 2 bases from V and 0 bases from J, with 14 bases between. CDR1 and CDR2 from the germline V gene are KGHSH and LQKENI. The CDR3 sequence: CASSPRGSSLSGNTIYF. CDR3 sequence (DNA): TGTGCCAGCTCACCAAGGGGAAGCAGCCTCTCTGGAAACACCATATATTTT.

This clone was recorded only once. The chain joins TRBV10-3 to TRBJ1-3; D remains ambiguous. V lost 6 bases and J lost 0, with 6 bases in between. CDR1 ENHRY and CDR2 SYGVKD come from the germline V gene. This CDR3 spans 13 amino acids. The CDR3 DNA is TGTGCCATCAGCGGCCTCTCTGGAAACACCATATATTTT. This gives the protein CAISGLSGNTIYF.